This TCR beta chain was recovered during a study of blood T cell repertoires in COVID-19. In the authors' methods: For nucleated cells, counts were estimated from reference gene primer amplification. Clones were read by immunoSEQ multiplex PCR, and TCRdb kept only the in-frame ones, dropping some. For V, J and clone size, that table is used; D and trimming come from the DNA. The sample carries about 150,000 clones, around 88% recorded once. Specimen: peripheral blood. The source is a woman in her 70s who had recovered from COVID-19.

The CDR3: CASSLGGGPPYEQYF. In nucleotides, the CDR3 is TGTGCCAGCAGCTTAGGGGGGGGTCCCCCCTACGAGCAGTACTTC. The V gene is TRBV7-2, the J gene TRBJ2-7, with 7 nucleotides matching TRBD2. V was clipped by 1 base and J by 2 bases; unmatched bases: 5. The CDR3 loop spans 15 amino acids. The V gene's germline CDR1 is SGHTA and CDR2 FQGNSA.